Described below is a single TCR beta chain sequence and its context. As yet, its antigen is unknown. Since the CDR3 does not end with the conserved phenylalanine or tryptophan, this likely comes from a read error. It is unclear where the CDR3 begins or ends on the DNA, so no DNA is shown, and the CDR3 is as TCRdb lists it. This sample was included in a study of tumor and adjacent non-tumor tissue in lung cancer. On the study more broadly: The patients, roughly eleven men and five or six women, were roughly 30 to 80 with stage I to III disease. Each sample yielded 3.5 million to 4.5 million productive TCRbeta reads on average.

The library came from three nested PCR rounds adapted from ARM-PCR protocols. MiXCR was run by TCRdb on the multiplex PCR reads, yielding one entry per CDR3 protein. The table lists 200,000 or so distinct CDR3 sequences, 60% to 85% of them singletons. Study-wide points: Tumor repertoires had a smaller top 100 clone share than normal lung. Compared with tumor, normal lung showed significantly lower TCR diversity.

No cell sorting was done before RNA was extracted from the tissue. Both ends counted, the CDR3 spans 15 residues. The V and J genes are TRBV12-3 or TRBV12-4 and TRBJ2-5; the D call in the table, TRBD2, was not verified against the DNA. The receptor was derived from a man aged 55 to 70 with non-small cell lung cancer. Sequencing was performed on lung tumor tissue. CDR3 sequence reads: CASSLQGLAEETQCS.